The following is a T cell receptor beta chain sequence with its context. Its matching antigen is unknown. The sample originates from a study of graft-versus-host responses after intestinal transplantation. Points from the study as a whole: Detected in recipient marrow were GvH clones, some of which were first observed in ileum or blood.

This CDR3 contains 15 residues. Germline trimming cut 8 bases from V and 4 bases from J; bases unmatched to any gene: 9. Germline V gene lookup returns CDR1 MNHNY and CDR2 SVGAGI (reference sequence). The assay was immunoSEQ multiplex PCR, and TCRdb's table has in-frame clones only and misses some. The sample has fewer than 60,000 clones; approximately 84% are singletons. The clonotype originates from a human donor who was the organ donor for an intestinal transplant. The specimen was unstimulated CD4+ T cells sorted from spleen or lymph node cells, collected before transplant. The chain is built from TRBV6-6 and TRBJ1-3; 9 bases are shared with TRBD1. In DNA, the CDR3 is TGTGCCAGCTGCCTTACAGGGGGCATGGGAAACACCATATATTTT. Its translation: CASCLTGGMGNTIYF.